This is a list of T cell receptor beta chains from one sample in a study of blood T cell repertoires in COVID-19. TCRdb keeps only in-frame clones here, not all; method: immunoSEQ multiplex PCR. This table holds a few hundred thousand clones, approximately 90% found once. Sequenced: peripheral blood. The receptors originated from a woman aged 45 to 65 with COVID-19, enrolled during active disease. CDR3s include the opening cysteine and the closing phenylalanine or tryptophan. The order of the fields is J gene, V gene, clone size, D gene, CDR3 DNA, CDR3 protein. D genes are given only for firm matches. Size values are once, few and many counts, or a class for expanded clones, and some rows have none.

J: TRBJ1-4
V: TRBV2
size: NA
D: NA
DNA: TGTGCCAGCAGTCCCCGGGGGGTATTTTTGCAGGCTGAAAAACTGTTTTTT
CDR3: CASSPRGVFLQAEKLFF

J: TRBJ1-6
V: TRBV19
size: NA
D: NA
DNA: TGTGCAAGTAGTATAGGGCAGTCCTATAATTCACCCCTCCACTTT
CDR3: CASSIGQSYNSPLHF

J: TRBJ2-2
V: TRBV19
size: few
D: TRBD1
DNA: TGTGCCAGTAGTACACAGGGGGGGAACACCGGGGAGCTGTTTTTT
CDR3: CASSTQGGNTGELFF

J: TRBJ2-2
V: TRBV6-1
size: NA
D: NA
DNA: TGTGCCAGCAGTGAATGGCTCTGGCGGGGAGAGAACACCGGGGAGCTGTTTTTT
CDR3: CASSEWLWRGENTGELFF

J: TRBJ1-2
V: TRBV7-8
size: few
D: NA
DNA: TGTGCCAGCAGCTTCAGGGACTATGGCTACACCTTC
CDR3: CASSFRDYGYTF

J: TRBJ2-6
V: TRBV9
size: NA
D: NA
DNA: TGTGCCAGCAGCGGACCCCCCGGGGCAGGGGCCTACTCTGGGGCCAACGTCCTGACTTTC
CDR3: CASSGPPGAGAYSGANVLTF

J: TRBJ2-5
V: TRBV27
size: NA
D: NA
DNA: TGTGCCAGCAGTTTATTTCCGGGGAGCCAAGAGACCCAGTACTTC
CDR3: CASSLFPGSQETQYF

J: TRBJ2-1
V: TRBV5-6
size: NA
D: TRBD2
DNA: TGTGCCAGCAGCGGGGAGGGTGAGGGACCCTACAATGAGCAGTTCTTC
CDR3: CASSGEGEGPYNEQFF

J: TRBJ1-1
V: TRBV27
size: NA
D: NA
DNA: TGTGCCAGCAGCCCCTCGGAGGCTTTCTTT
CDR3: CASSPSEAFF

J: TRBJ2-6
V: TRBV4-3
size: NA
D: NA
DNA: TGCGCCAGCAGCCAAGTCCTTTCTGGGGCCAACGTCCTGACTTTC
CDR3: CASSQVLSGANVLTF

J: TRBJ2-6
V: TRBV25-1
size: NA
D: TRBD1
DNA: TGTGCCAGCAGACCGGGACAGTTCTCTGGGGCCAACGTCCTGACTTTC
CDR3: CASRPGQFSGANVLTF

J: TRBJ1-6
V: TRBV13
size: NA
D: TRBD1
DNA: TGTGCCAGCAGCTTCGGGGGACAGGGGGGTTCACCCCTCCACTTT
CDR3: CASSFGGQGGSPLHF

J: TRBJ2-1
V: TRBV7-3
size: NA
D: TRBD2
DNA: TGTGCCAGCAGCCCAGCGGGGTCTCTTGGGCAGTTCTTC
CDR3: CASSPAGSLGQFF

J: TRBJ1-5
V: TRBV20-1
size: NA
D: NA
DNA: TGCAGTGCTAGTGACGGGGGGAAGCCCCAGCATTTT
CDR3: CSASDGGKPQHF

J: TRBJ2-7
V: TRBV30
size: NA
D: TRBD2
DNA: TGTGCCTGGAGCCTTTCGGGACTACACCAGGAGGGCGAGCAGTACTTC
CDR3: CAWSLSGLHQEGEQYF

J: TRBJ2-7
V: TRBV24-1
size: NA
D: TRBD1
DNA: TGTGCCACCGCGGAGACAGGGGGCTACGAGCAGTACTTC
CDR3: CATAETGGYEQYF